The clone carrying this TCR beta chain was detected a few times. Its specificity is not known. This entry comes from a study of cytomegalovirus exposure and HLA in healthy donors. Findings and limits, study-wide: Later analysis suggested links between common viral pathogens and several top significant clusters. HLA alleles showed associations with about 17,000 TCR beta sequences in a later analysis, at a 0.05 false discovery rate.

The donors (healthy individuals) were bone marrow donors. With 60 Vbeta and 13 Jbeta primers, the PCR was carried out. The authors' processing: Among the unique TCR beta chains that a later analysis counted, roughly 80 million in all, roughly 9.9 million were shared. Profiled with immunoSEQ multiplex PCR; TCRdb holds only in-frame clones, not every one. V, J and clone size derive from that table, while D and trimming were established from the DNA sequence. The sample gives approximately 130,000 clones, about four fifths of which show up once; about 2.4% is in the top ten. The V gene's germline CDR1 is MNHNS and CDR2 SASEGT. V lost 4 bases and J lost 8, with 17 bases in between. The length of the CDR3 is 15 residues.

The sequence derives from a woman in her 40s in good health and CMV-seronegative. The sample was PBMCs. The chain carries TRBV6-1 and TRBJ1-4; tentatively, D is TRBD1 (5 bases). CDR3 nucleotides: TGTGCCAGCAGTGTCACGCAGGGTCGAGGAGAAAAACTGTTTTTT. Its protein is CASSVTQGRGEKLFF.